Listed below are T cell receptor beta chains from one sample, sequenced in a study of T cell responses to AZD1222 COVID-19 vaccine. TCRdb's copy holds only in-frame clones and misses some; the assay was immunoSEQ multiplex PCR. In the table there are under 140,000 clones, 87% of which are singletons. The sample here was peripheral blood, taken on day 0 of AZD1222 vaccination. The receptors stem from an adult in good health. CDR3s include the opening cysteine and the closing phenylalanine or tryptophan. The order of the fields is J gene, D gene, CDR3 length, clone size, V gene, CDR3 DNA, CDR3 protein. The D gene is left open where the match is weak. The listing skips clone size in some rows; elsewhere it reads once, few, many or a size class.

>TRBJ2-1|TRBD2|16|NA|TRBV9
TGTGCCAGCAGCCCCCGGGGACTAGCGGGCTACAATGAGCAGTTCTTC
CASSPRGLAGYNEQFF
>TRBJ1-1|NA|15|few|TRBV5-4
TGTGCCAGCAGCTTTACCGGGACTCAAGGAATTGGAGCTTTCTTT
CASSFTGTQGIGAFF
>TRBJ1-1|TRBD1|12|NA|TRBV29-1
TGCAGCGTTGGGGACAGCAACACTGAAGCTTTCTTT
CSVGDSNTEAFF
>TRBJ1-2|TRBD1|13|NA|TRBV15
TGTGCCACCAGCCAGGGACAGGGGCTTGGCTACACCTTC
CATSQGQGLGYTF
>TRBJ1-2|NA|14|NA|TRBV18
TGTGCCAGCTCACCCGACACCCTTAACTATGGCTACACCTTC
CASSPDTLNYGYTF
>TRBJ2-4|NA|16|few|TRBV6-2/TRBV6-3
TGTGCCAGCAGTTACCGGGGCCGGGTCCCCAAAAACATTCAGTACTTC
CASSYRGRVPKNIQYF
>TRBJ2-2|TRBD2|13|NA|TRBV7-3
TGTGCCAGCAGCCAGACTAGCCTCGGGGAGCTGTTTTTT
CASSQTSLGELFF
>TRBJ1-2|NA|17|NA|TRBV4-1
TGCGCCAGCAGCCTCGCGGGGGGGACCGCCGCGGCTTATGGCTACACCTTC
CASSLAGGTAAAYGYTF
>TRBJ1-5|NA|17|NA|TRBV4-3
TGCGCCAGCAGCCAAGAATGGGAGGAGAACATCAATCAGCCCCAGCATTTT
CASSQEWEENINQPQHF
>TRBJ2-1|NA|12|NA|TRBV9
TGTGCCGGAGGGGCTGGCGGCGATGAGCAGTTCTTC
CAGGAGGDEQFF
>TRBJ1-6|TRBD1|15|NA|TRBV7-9
TGTGCCAGCAGCTCGGGACAGGGGGCAAATTCACCCCTCCACTTT
CASSSGQGANSPLHF
>TRBJ1-2|NA|15|NA|TRBV28
TGTGCCAGCAGTTTTTCTGAGCGACGGGTCTATGGCTACACCTTC
CASSFSERRVYGYTF
>TRBJ2-5|NA|13|NA|TRBV5-4
TGTGCCAGCAGCTTGGACGCTCGGGAGACCCAGTACTTC
CASSLDARETQYF
>TRBJ1-2|NA|14|NA|TRBV5-6
TGTGCCAGCACCCTCCAGGGGTTTGGGTATGGCTACACCTTC
CASTLQGFGYGYTF
>TRBJ1-4|NA|16|NA|TRBV6-2/TRBV6-3
TGTGCCAGCAGCAGTTACCCCCCGGGACCGAGTGAAAAACTGTTTTTT
CASSSYPPGPSEKLFF
>TRBJ2-1|NA|18|NA|TRBV11-2
TGTGCCAGCAGCCACCGGGGGACGGTGGGGCTCTCCTACAATGAGCAGTTCTTC
CASSHRGTVGLSYNEQFF
>TRBJ1-5|NA|16|NA|TRBV5-8
TGTGCCAGCAGGTGGCCGGGACACCGTACCAATCAGCCCCAGCATTTT
CASRWPGHRTNQPQHF
>TRBJ2-7|NA|13|NA|TRBV28
TGTGCCAGCAAGACAGGCCATTCCTACGAGCAGTACTTC
CASKTGHSYEQYF
>TRBJ2-3|TRBD2|18|NA|TRBV4-2
TGTGCCAGCAGCCCCAGACTAGCGGGAGGAATGAGCACAGATACGCAGTATTTT
CASSPRLAGGMSTDTQYF
>TRBJ2-1|TRBD1|18|NA|TRBV7-8
TGTGCCAGCAGCTCCCTAGGGGGGGGACAGGGGCACCAAAATGAGCAGTTCTTC
CASSSLGGGQGHQNEQFF
>TRBJ2-7|TRBD1|15|NA|TRBV5-1
TGCGCCAGCAGCGACCGGGACAGGGGTGCCTACGAGCAGTACTTC
CASSDRDRGAYEQYF
>TRBJ1-5|NA|14|NA|TRBV7-2
TGTGCCAGCAGCTCCCGGGTGGTGTTACAGCCCCAGCATTTT
CASSSRVVLQPQHF
>TRBJ2-1|TRBD1|13|NA|TRBV5-4
TGTGCCAGCAACTTACCAGGTGACAGGGCCCTGTTCTTC
CASNLPGDRALFF
>TRBJ1-3|TRBD1|18|NA|TRBV9
TGTGCCAGCAGTAGGTTTACAGGGGACCTACTCTCTGGAAACACCATATATTTT
CASSRFTGDLLSGNTIYF
>TRBJ1-5|NA|13|NA|TRBV29-1
TGCAGCGTTGTAACAGATAGCAATCAGCCCCAGCATTTT
CSVVTDSNQPQHF
>TRBJ1-5|NA|14|NA|TRBV2
TGTGCCAGCAGTGGCCCTAATGCGGATCAGCCCCAGCATTTT
CASSGPNADQPQHF
>TRBJ1-1|NA|13|NA|TRBV5-1
TGCGCCAGCAGCTTGTCTCTGAACACTGAAGCTTTCTTT
CASSLSLNTEAFF
>TRBJ2-7|TRBD1|12|NA|TRBV2
TGTGTTTCGACAGGGGACTCCTACGAGCAGTACTTC
CVSTGDSYEQYF
>TRBJ1-2|NA|15|NA|TRBV27
TGTGCCAGCAGTTTAGGAGGTTCAGTCGGCTATGGCTACACCTTC
CASSLGGSVGYGYTF
>TRBJ1-4|TRBD1|14|NA|TRBV19
TGTGCCAGCCGTCGGGACAGGGGAGATGAAAAACTGTTTTTT
CASRRDRGDEKLFF
>TRBJ2-7|NA|14|NA|TRBV9
TGTGCCAGCAGCATTAATACAGCAGGGTTCGAGCAGTACTTC
CASSINTAGFEQYF
>TRBJ2-1|TRBD2|16|NA|TRBV3-1/TRBV3-2
TGTGCCAGCAGCCAACGATTTCAGCGGGGGGGGCATGAGCAGTTCTTC
CASSQRFQRGGHEQFF
>TRBJ1-1|NA|14|NA|TRBV10-1
TGCGCCAGCAGTGAGTCTAGTCGAGTTACTGAAGCTTTCTTT
CASSESSRVTEAFF
>TRBJ2-5|TRBD2|15|few|TRBV25-1
TGTGCCAGCAACTCCTTCCGGGGGGGCGGGGAGACCCAGTACTTC
CASNSFRGGGETQYF
>TRBJ2-7|TRBD2|15|NA|TRBV5-1
TGCGCCAGCAGCTTGGATACGGGGGGGCCCTACGAGCAGTACTTC
CASSLDTGGPYEQYF
>TRBJ2-1|NA|11|once|TRBV20-1
TGCAGTGCTCCACGGGCGACCCTCGGGTTCTTC
CSAPRATLGFF